This T cell receptor beta chain came from a study of beta chain features in type 1 diabetes. Across the whole study: Summed over all samples, the examined sorted cells came to roughly 110,000,000.

Study-wide results and limits: Shorter TCRB CDR3s, moderately but significantly so, marked every one of the four CD4+ subsets in Type 1 diabetes patients. Naive, central memory and Treg TCRB repertoires appeared more alike in patients than in healthy donors. Patients and controls would be equally affected if PCR favored shorter templates.

This clone appeared a few times. Its antigen is undetermined. The CDR3 runs to 14 residues. The germline V gene encodes CDR1 SGHAT and CDR2 FQNNGV. With 3 bases removed from V and 0 bases from J, the gap between germline ends came to 8 bases. As every portion of the isolated RNA was reverse transcribed, the sequencing read expressed TCRB transcripts. Clones were read by immunoSEQ multiplex PCR, and TCRdb kept only the in-frame ones, dropping some. The sample yields about 350,000 clones, less than 20% seen once. The receptor's source is a woman aged 18-29 years in good health. The V gene is TRBV11-2, the J gene TRBJ1-2; D ambiguous. Sequenced sample: naive CD4+ T cells from blood. The CDR3 DNA follows: TGTGCCAGCAGCTTGTCCGTAGCTAACTATGGCTACACCTTC. It is translated as CASSLSVANYGYTF. The full variable domain, completed using reference TRBV11-2 and TRBJ1-2, is EAGVAQSPRYKIIEKRQSVAFWCNPISGHATLYWYQQILGQGPKLLIQFQNNGVVDDSQLPKDRFSAERLKGVDSTLKIQPAKLEDSAVYLCASSLSVANYGYTFGSGTRLTVV.